The clone carrying this TCR beta chain has only a few counts. The entry originates in a study of response to subunit inactivated influenza vaccine. Each CDR3 protein gets one entry after TCRdb re-called the RT-PCR reads with MiXCR. The table lists hundreds of thousands of distinct CDR3 sequences, over 10% of them singletons. Sequencing was performed on PBMCs from blood, taken around seven weeks after vaccination. The clonotype originates from a man aged 45-65 years who received an inactivated influenza vaccine.

CDR3 in DNA: TGCAGTGCTACATCAGCGGGGGGGAACACAGATACGCAGTATTTT. Its translation: CSATSAGGNTDTQYF. The chain couples TRBV20-1 to TRBJ2-3; 10 bases agree with TRBD2. Germline V gene lookup returns CDR1 DFQATT and CDR2 SNEGSKA (reference sequence). The CDR3 runs to 15 residues. V shed 4 bases, J shed 2 bases, and the junction held 6 bases outside the gene matches.